The sequence of this TCR beta chain was determined in a study of OX40 agonist ivuxolimab in advanced cancers. About this clone itself: The target antigen is unknown.

Clones were sequenced by immunoSEQ multiplex PCR, and TCRdb holds only the in-frame ones, with some missing. The sample shows approximately 84,000 clones, just over 90% of them seen only once. V lost 3 bases to trimming and J lost 13 bases; unmatched junction nucleotides: 9. Looked up from germline, CDR1 is SGHDT and CDR2 is YYEEEE. The CDR3 is 13 residues long. General observations from the study: At 0.1 to 3.0 mg/kg and by week 6, clonal expansion occurred in CD4+ and CD8+ blood T cells.

This chain connects TRBV5-6 to TRBJ2-1; TRBD1 agrees at 8 bases. The sequence was collected from an adult with an advanced solid tumor such as melanoma, head and neck, liver or kidney cancer. Specimen: CD4+ or CD8+ T cells sorted from blood, collected in a trial of the OX40 agonist ivuxolimab. The CDR3 DNA follows: TGTGCCAGCAGCTACCGTGACAGGGGTCCTCAGTTCTTC. This sequence encodes CASSYRDRGPQFF.